The clone carrying this T cell receptor (beta chain) was seen just once. The V gene end was trimmed by 1 base and the J gene end by 0 bases; junction bases not matched to a gene: 7. Germline CDR1 SGHDT, CDR2 YYEEEE. The CDR3 covers 17 residues. Authors' methods: By means of reference gene primer amplification, nucleated cell counts were estimated. Generated by immunoSEQ multiplex PCR, the TCRdb table keeps only in-frame clones and is missing some. The V and J calls and clone size come from that table; D and trimming were worked out from the DNA. Of 200,000 to 250,000 clones in the sample, 80% to 95% were seen once. The record originates from a study of blood T cell repertoires in COVID-19. For the study at large: Donors in the United States, Italy and Spain gave samples during acute or convalescent COVID-19.

Seattle's enrolled individuals joined amid active infection and were then monitored longitudinally. Sequenced input: peripheral blood. The chain combines TRBV5-6 with TRBJ2-3; 8 positions agree with TRBD2. This clonotype originated in a man aged 25-45 years with COVID-19, enrolled during active disease. CDR3 nucleotides: TGTGCCAGCAGCTTGTCTCCCGGACTAGCCAGCACAGATACGCAGTATTTT. This gives the protein CASSLSPGLASTDTQYF.